The entry that follows covers one TCR beta chain sequence. Sequencing used immunoSEQ multiplex PCR; TCRdb keeps in-frame clones, though not all of them. The sample contains about 75,000 clones, around nine tenths of which appear only once. This sample is part of a study of blood T cell repertoires in COVID-19. As for the study in general: Samples representing acute and convalescent COVID-19 were sourced from the United States, Italy and Spain.

The TCR comes from a human donor in a cohort sampled during active COVID-19. Sequenced sample: peripheral blood.

CDR3 DNA: TGTGCCAGCAGCCCCGGACAGGGGCTTAACTATGGCTACACCTTC. Translated, it gives CASSPGQGLNYGYTF. V gene TRBV6-2 or TRBV6-3 combines with J gene TRBJ1-2; TRBD1 matches at 9 bases. The CDR3 length is 15 residues. V dropped 6 bases and J dropped 1; count of bases not matched to a gene: 6. Germline CDR1 is MNHEY and CDR2 is SVGEGT.